The source of this T cell receptor beta chain is a study of blood T cell repertoires in COVID-19. Study-level background: In each case, the material was cDNA or gDNA derived from T cells, B-cell-depleted T cells, or PBMCs.

In the authors' methods: Reference gene primer amplification in the assay estimated nucleated cell counts. Data came from immunoSEQ multiplex PCR; TCRdb stores just in-frame clones and leaves some out. D and trimming were read from the DNA, whereas the V and J calls and clone size are those reported in that table. The sample carries more than 300,000 clones, around 92% recorded once. Germline V CDR1 and CDR2: MGHDK, SYGVNS. V lost 4 bases to trimming and J lost 8 bases; unmatched junction nucleotides: 9. The CDR3 is 15 amino acids. Donors in Cohort 3 counted as recovered after two negative PCRs, clearance, or symptom resolution.

Sequenced input: PBMCs or T cells enriched from blood (not recorded which). The chain has TRBV25-1 and TRBJ1-2; 11 positions agree with TRBD1. The origin of this receptor is a woman between 25 and 40 years old who had recovered from COVID-19. In DNA, the CDR3 is TGTGCCAGCAGTGGGTCCCCGGACAGGGGGCGAGGCTACACCTTC. It specifies CASSGSPDRGRGYTF.